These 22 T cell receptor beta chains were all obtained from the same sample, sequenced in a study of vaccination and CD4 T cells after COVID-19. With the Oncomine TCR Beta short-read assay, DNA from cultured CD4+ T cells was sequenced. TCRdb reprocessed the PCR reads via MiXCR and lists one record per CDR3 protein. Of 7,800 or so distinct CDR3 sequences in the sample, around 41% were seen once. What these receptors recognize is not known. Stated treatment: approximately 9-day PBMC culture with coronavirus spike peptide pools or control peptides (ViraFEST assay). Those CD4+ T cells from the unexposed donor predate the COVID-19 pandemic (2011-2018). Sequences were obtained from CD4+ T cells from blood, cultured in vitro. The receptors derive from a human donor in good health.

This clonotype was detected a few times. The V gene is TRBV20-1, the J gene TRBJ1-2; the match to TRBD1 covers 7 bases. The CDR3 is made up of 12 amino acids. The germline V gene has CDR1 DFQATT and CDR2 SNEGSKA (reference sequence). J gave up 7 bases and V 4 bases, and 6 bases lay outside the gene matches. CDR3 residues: CSAIATGTGYTF. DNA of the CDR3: TGCAGTGCTATTGCGACAGGGACTGGCTACACCTTC.

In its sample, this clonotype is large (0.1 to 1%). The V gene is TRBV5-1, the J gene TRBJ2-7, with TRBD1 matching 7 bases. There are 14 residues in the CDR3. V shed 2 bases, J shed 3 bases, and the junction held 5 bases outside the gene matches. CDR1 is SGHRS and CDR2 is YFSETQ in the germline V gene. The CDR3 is CASSFGSGGYEQYF. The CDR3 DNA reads TGCGCCAGCAGCTTCGGGTCAGGGGGCTACGAGCAGTACTTC.

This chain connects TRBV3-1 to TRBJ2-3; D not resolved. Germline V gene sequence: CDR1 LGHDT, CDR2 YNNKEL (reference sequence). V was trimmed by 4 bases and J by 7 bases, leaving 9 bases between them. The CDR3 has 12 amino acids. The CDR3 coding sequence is TGTGCCAGCAGCCCAAACCGGAATACGCAGTATTTT. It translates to CASSPNRNTQYF.

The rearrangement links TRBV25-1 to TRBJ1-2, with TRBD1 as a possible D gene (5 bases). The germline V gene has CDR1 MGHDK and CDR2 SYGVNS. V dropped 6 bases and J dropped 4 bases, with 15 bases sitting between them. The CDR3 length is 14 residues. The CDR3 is CASREGISPYGYTF. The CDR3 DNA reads TGTGCCAGCAGGGAGGGGATATCCCCCTATGGCTACACCTTC.

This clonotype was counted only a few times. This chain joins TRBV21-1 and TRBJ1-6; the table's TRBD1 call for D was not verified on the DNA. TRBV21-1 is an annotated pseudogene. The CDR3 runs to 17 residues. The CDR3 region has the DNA TGTGCCAGCAGCAAGGGGCCGAGGAGCTCCTATAATTCACCCCTCCACTTT. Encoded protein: CASSKGPRSSYNSPLHF.

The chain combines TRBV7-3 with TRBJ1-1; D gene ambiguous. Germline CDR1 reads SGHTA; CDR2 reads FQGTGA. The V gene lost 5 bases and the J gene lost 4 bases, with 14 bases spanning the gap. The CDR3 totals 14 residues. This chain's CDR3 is CASSPQYGSTEAFF. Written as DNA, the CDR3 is TGTGCCAGCAGCCCACAATACGGGAGCACTGAAGCTTTCTTT. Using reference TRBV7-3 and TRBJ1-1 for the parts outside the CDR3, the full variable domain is GAGVSQTPSNKVTEKGKYVELRCDPISGHTALYWYRQSLGQGPEFLIYFQGTGAADDSGLPNDRFFAVRPEGSVSTLKIQRTERGDSAVYLCASSPQYGSTEAFFGQGTRLTVV.

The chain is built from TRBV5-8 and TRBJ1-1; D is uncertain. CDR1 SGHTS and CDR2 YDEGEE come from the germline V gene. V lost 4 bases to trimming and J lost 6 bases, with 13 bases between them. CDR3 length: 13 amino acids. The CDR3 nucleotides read TGTGCCAGCAGCCAGCAGTTAATTGCTGAAGCTTTCTTT. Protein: CASSQQLIAEAFF.

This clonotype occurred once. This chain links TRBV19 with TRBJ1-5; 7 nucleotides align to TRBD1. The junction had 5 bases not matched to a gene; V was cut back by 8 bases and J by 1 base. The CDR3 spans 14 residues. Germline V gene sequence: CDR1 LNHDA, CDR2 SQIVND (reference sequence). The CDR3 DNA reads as TGTGCCAGTGGGACGGACAGGAGCAATCAGCCCCAGCATTTT. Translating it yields CASGTDRSNQPQHF.

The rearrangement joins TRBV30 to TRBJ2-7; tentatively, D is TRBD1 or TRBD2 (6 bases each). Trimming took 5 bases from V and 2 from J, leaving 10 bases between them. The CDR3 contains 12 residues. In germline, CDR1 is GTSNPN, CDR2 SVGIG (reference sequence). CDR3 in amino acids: CAWGGPPYEQYF. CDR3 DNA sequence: TGTGCCTGGGGGGGGCCTCCCTACGAGCAGTACTTC.

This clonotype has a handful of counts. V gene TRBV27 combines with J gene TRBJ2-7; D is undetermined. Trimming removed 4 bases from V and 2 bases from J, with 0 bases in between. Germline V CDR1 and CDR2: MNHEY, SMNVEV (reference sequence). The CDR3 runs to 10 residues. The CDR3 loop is CASSSYEQYF. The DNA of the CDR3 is TGTGCCAGCAGTTCCTACGAGCAGTACTTC.

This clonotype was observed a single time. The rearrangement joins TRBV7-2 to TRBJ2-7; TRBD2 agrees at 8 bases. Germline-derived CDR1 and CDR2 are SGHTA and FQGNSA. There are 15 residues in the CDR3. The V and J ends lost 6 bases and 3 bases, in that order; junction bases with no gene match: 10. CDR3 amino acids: CASSFQGSGNYEQYF. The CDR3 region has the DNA TGTGCCAGCAGTTTCCAGGGTAGCGGGAACTACGAGCAGTACTTC.

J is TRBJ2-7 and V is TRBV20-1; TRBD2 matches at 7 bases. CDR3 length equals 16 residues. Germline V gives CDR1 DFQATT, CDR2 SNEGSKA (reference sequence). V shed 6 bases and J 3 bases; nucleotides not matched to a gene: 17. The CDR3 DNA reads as TGCAGTGCCGGAGATAGCGGCGGGGGACGCTTCTACGAGCAGTACTTC. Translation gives CSAGDSGGGRFYEQYF.

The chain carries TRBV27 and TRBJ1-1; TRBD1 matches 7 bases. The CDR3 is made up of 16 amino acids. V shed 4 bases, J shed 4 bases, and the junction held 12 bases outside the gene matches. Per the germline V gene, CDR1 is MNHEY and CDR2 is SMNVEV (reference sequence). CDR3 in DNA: TGTGCCAGCAGTTCCTACGAAGAACAGGGGACCACTGAAGCTTTCTTT. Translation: CASSSYEEQGTTEAFF.

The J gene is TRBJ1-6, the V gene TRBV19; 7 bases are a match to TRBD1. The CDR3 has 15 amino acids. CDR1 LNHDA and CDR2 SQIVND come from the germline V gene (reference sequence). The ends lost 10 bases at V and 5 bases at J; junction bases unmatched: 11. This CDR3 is CATRPPTGHNSPLHF. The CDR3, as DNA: TGTGCCACCCGTCCGCCGACAGGGCATAATTCACCCCTCCACTTT.

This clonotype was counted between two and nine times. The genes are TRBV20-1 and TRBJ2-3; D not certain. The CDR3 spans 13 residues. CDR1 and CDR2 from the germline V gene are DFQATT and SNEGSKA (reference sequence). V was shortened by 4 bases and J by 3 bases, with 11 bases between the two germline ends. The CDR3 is CSAKGYGTDTQYF. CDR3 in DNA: TGCAGTGCTAAAGGGTACGGGACAGATACGCAGTATTTT.

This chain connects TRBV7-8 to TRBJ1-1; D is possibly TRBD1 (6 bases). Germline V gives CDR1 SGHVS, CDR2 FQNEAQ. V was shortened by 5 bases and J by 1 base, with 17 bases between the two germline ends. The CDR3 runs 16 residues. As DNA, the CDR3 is TGTGCCAGCAGCATTAGACCTCAGGACAGGAACACTGAAGCTTTCTTT. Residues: CASSIRPQDRNTEAFF.

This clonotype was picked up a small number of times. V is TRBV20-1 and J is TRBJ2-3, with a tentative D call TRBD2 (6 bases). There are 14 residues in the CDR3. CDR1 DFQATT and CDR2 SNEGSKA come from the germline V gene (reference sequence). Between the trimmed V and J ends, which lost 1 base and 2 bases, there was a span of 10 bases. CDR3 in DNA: TGCAGTGCTAGAGTCAGCGGGCCCACAGATACGCAGTATTTT. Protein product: CSARVSGPTDTQYF.

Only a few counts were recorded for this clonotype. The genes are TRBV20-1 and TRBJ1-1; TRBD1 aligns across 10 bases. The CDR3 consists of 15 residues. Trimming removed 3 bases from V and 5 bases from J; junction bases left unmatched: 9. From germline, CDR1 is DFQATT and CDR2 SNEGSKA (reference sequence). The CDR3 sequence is CSARGQGRLDTEAFF. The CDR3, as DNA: TGCAGTGCTAGGGGACAGGGGCGCCTGGATACTGAAGCTTTCTTT.

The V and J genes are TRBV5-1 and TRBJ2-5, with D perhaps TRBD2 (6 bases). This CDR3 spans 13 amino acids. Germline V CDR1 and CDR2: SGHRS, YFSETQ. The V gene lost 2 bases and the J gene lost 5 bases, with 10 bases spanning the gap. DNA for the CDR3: TGCGCCAGCAGCTTTCTTGCGGGGGAGACCCAGTACTTC. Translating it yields CASSFLAGETQYF.

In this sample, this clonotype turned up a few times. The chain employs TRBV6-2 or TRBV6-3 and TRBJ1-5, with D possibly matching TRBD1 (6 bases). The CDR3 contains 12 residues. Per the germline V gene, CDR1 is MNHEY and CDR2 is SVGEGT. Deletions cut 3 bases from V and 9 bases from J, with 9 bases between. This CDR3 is CASSYMDRPQHF. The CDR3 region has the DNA TGTGCCAGCAGTTATATGGACAGGCCCCAGCATTTT.

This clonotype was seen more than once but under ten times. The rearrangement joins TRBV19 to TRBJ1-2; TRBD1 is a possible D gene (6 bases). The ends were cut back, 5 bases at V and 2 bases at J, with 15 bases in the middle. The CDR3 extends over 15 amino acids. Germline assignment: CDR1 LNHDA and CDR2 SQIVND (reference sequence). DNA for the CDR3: TGTGCCAGTAGTTCCCCCCCCAGGGGAAACTATGGCTACACCTTC. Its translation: CASSSPPRGNYGYTF.

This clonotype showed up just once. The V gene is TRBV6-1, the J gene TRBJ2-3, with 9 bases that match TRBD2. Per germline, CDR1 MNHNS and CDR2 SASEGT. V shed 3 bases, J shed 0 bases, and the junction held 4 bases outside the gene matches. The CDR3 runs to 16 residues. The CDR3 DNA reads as TGTGCCAGCAGTGAGATAGCGGGGGCCAGCACAGATACGCAGTATTTT. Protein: CASSEIAGASTDTQYF.